This entry is about one T cell receptor beta chain. Its target is not known. The data derive from a study of neoadjuvant anti-PD-1 for oral cavity cancer. Produced via immunoSEQ multiplex PCR; TCRdb's table is partial and in-frame only. The repertoire has tens of thousands of clones, 65% to 85% of them found once; the top ten carry roughly 3.4%. The study's findings and limits: With a few patients per group, TCR findings need larger cohorts.

This TCR derives from a person aged 40 to 85 with oral cavity squamous cell carcinoma. The specimen comprised PBMCs, sampled before nivolumab (anti-PD-1) treatment.

The CDR3 spells CASSLAGGLSSGYTF. The CDR3 DNA is TGTGCCAGCAGCTTGGCCGGGGGACTATCATCGGGCTACACCTTC. V and J are TRBV5-4 and TRBJ1-2, with a tentative D call TRBD1 (5 bases). V dropped 0 bases and J dropped 8 bases, with 17 bases sitting between them. This CDR3 is 15 amino acids long. Germline values: CDR1 SGHNT, CDR2 YYREEE (reference sequence).